This T cell receptor beta chain was identified in a study of regulatory T cells in long-lasting Graves disease. CDR3-region Arm-PCR and iRepertoire HTBI primers produced the TCR beta libraries. Via MiXCR, TCRdb re-called the multiplex PCR reads, giving one row per CDR3 protein. The sample lists roughly 400,000 distinct CDR3 sequences, over 20% seen once, with around 15% in the top ten. V lost 6 bases and J lost 7, with 25 bases in between. This CDR3 is built from 16 residues. Germline CDR1 is MNHNS and CDR2 is SASEGT. In its sample, this clonotype was seen a few times. Time point noted: persistent/refractory GD, antithyroid drugs over 5 years with positive TRAb. Construction of the TCR library relied on RNA isolated from PBMCs.

The sequencing here drew on peripheral blood mononuclear cells (PBMCs), taken when the disease was refractory, from a patient treated with antithyroid drugs. This receptor was identified in a female donor with Graves disease. This sequence joins TRBV6-1 and TRBJ2-7; a weak D match, TRBD2 (6 bases). The DNA for the CDR3 is TGTGCCAGCAGCCCTACCGTGGCGGGAACGAGAAGGGAGCAGTACTTC. This codes for CASSPTVAGTRREQYF.